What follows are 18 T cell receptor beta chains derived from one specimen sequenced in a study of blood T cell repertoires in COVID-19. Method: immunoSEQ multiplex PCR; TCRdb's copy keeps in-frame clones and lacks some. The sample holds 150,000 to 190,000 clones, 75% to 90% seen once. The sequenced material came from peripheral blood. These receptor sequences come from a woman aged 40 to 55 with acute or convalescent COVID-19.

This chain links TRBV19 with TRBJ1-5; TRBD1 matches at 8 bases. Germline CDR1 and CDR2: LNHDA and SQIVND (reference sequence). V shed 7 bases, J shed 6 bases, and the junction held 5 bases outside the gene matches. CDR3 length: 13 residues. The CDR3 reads CASTAGGGQPQHF. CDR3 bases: TGTGCCAGTACCGCAGGGGGCGGTCAGCCCCAGCATTTT.

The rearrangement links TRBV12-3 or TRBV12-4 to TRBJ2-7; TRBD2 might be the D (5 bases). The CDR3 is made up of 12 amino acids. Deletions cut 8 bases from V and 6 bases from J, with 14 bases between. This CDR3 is CASSNLDFEQYF. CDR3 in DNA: TGTGCCAGCTCAAACCTGGACTTCGAGCAGTACTTC.

CDR3 DNA sequence: TGTGCCAGCAGCCTGATAGCGGGGGGAACCTACGAGCAGTACTTC. As protein: CASSLIAGGTYEQYF. The rearrangement uses TRBV7-2 and TRBJ2-7; 10 positions agree with TRBD2. Germline values: CDR1 SGHTA, CDR2 FQGNSA. This CDR3 is 15 amino acids long. With V trimmed by 5 bases and J by 2 bases, 6 bases remained unmatched.

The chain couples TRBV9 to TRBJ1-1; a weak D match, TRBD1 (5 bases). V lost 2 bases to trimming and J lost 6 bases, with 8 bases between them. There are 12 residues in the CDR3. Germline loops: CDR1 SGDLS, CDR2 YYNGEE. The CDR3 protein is CASSVSGSEAFF. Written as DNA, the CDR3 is TGTGCCAGCAGCGTTTCAGGGTCTGAAGCTTTCTTT.

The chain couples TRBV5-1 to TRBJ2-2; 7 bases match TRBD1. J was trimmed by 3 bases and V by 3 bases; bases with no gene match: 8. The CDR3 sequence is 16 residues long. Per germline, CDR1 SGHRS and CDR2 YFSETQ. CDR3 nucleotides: TGCGCCAGCAGCTCCAAACTCACAGGGGACACCGGGGAGCTGTTTTTT. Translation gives CASSSKLTGDTGELFF.

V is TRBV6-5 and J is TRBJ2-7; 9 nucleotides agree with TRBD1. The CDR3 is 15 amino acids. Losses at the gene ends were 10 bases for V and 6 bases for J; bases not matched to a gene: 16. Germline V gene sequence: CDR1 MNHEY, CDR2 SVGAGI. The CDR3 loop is CATMDPGTGSGEQYF. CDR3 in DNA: TGTGCCACTATGGACCCCGGGACAGGGTCGGGCGAGCAGTACTTC.

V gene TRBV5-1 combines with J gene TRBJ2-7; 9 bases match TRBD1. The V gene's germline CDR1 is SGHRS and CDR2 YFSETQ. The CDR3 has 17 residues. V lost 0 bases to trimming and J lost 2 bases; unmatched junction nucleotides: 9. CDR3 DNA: TGCGCCAGCAGCTTGGAGACCGGGACAGGGCGGGCCTACGAGCAGTACTTC. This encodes CASSLETGTGRAYEQYF.

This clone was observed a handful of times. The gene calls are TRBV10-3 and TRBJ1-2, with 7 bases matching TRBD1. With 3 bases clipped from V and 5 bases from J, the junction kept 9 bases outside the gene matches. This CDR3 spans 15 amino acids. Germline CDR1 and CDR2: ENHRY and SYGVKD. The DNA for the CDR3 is TGTGCCATCAGTGATGGCAGGGGGATATCATATGGCTACACCTTC. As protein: CAISDGRGISYGYTF.

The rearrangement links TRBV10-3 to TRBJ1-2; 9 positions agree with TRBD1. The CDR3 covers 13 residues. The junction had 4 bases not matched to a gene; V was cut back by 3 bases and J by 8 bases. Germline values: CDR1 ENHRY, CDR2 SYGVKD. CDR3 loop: CAISEGTGNGYTF. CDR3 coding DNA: TGTGCCATCAGTGAAGGGACAGGGAACGGCTACACCTTC.

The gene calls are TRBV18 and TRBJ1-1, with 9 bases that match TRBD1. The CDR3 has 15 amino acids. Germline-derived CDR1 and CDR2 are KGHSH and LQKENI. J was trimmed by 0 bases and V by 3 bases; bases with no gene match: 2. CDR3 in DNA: TGTGCCAGCTCACCCGGACAGGGGATGAACACTGAAGCTTTCTTT. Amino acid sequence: CASSPGQGMNTEAFF.

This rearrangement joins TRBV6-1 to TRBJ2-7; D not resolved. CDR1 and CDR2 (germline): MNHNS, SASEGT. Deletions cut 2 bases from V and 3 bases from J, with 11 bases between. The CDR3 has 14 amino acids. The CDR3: CASSEFAGYYEQYF. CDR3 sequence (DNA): TGTGCCAGCAGTGAATTCGCAGGATACTACGAGCAGTACTTC.

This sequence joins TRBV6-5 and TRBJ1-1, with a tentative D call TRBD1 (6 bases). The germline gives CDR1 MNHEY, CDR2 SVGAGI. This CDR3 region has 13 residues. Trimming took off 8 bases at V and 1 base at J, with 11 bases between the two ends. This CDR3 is CASQGQPNTEAFF. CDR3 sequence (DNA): TGTGCCAGCCAGGGGCAGCCGAACACTGAAGCTTTCTTT.

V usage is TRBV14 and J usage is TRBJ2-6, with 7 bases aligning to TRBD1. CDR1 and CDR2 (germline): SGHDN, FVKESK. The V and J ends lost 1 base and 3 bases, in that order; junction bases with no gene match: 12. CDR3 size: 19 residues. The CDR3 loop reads CASSQVWDRPNLGANVLTF. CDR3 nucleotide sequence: TGTGCCAGCAGCCAAGTGTGGGACAGACCCAATCTTGGGGCCAACGTCCTGACTTTC.

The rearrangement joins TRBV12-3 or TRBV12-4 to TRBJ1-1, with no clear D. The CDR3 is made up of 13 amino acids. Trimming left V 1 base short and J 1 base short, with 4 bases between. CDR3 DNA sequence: TGTGCCAGCAGTTTAGTTCAGAACACTGAAGCTTTCTTT. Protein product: CASSLVQNTEAFF.

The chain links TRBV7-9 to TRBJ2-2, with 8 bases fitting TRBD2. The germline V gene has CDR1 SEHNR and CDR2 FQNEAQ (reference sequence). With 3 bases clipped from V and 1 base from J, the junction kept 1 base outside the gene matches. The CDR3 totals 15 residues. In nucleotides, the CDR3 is TGTGCCAGCAGCTTCGCGGGGGGGAACACCGGGGAGCTGTTTTTT. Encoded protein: CASSFAGGNTGELFF. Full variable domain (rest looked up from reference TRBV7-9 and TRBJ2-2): DTGVSQNPRHKITKRGQNVTFRCDPISEHNRLYWYRQTLGQGPEFLTYFQNEAQLEKSRLLSDRFSAERPKGSFSTLEIQRTEQGDSAMYLCASSFAGGNTGELFFGEGSRLTVL.

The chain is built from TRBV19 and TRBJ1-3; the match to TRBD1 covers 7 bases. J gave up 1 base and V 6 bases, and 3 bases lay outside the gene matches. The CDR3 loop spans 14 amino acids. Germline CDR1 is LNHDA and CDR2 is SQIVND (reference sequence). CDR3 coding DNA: TGTGCCAGTAGCGAGGGGGCATCTGGAAACACCATATATTTT. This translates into CASSEGASGNTIYF.

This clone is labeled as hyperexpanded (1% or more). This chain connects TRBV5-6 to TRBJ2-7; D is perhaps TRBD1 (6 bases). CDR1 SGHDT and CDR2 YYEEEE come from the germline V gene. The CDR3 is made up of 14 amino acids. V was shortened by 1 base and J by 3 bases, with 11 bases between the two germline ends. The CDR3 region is CASSLLGHIYEQYF. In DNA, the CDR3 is TGTGCCAGCAGCTTGCTGGGACACATCTACGAGCAGTACTTC.

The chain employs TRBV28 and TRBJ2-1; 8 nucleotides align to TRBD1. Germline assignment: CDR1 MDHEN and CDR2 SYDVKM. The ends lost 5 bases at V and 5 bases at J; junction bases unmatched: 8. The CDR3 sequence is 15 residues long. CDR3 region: CASSPTGTGHNEQFF. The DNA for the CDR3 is TGTGCCAGCAGTCCAACCGGGACAGGACACAATGAGCAGTTCTTC.